This TCR beta chain derives from a study of cytomegalovirus exposure and HLA in healthy donors. The wider study: Out of 180 million or so T cells, an earlier analysis found 117 million unique TCR beta sequences in total.

There are a few counts of this clone. The study ran its PCR with 60 Vbeta and 13 Jbeta primers. Data came from immunoSEQ multiplex PCR; TCRdb stores just in-frame clones and leaves some out. The sample consists of more than 150,000 clones, 80% to 85% of them appearing once. This CDR3 is built from 14 residues. J was trimmed by 0 bases and V by 10 bases; bases with no gene match: 3. The germline V gene has CDR1 SNHLY and CDR2 FYNNEI. This TCR was recovered from a woman aged 30 to 39 in good health and CMV-seronegative. The rearrangement joins TRBV2 to TRBJ1-6, with 7 bases that match TRBD1. Sequenced material: PBMCs. CDR3: CATRQGSYNSPLHF. The CDR3 nucleotides are TGTGCCACCCGACAGGGCTCCTATAATTCACCCCTCCACTTT.